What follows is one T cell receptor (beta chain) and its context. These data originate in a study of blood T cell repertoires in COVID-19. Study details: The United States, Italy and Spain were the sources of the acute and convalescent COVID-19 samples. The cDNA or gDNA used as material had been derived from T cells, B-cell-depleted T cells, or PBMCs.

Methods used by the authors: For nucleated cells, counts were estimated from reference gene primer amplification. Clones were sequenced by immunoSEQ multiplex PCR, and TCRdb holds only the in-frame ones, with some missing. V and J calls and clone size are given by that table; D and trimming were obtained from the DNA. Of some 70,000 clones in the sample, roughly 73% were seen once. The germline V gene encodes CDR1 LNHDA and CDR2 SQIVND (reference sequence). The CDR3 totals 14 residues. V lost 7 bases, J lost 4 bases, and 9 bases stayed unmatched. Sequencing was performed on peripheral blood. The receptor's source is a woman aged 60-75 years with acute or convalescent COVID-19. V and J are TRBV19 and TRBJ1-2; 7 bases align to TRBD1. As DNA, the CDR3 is TGTGCCAGTATCCGGACAGGCGACCTCTATGGCTACACCTTC. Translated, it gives CASIRTGDLYGYTF.